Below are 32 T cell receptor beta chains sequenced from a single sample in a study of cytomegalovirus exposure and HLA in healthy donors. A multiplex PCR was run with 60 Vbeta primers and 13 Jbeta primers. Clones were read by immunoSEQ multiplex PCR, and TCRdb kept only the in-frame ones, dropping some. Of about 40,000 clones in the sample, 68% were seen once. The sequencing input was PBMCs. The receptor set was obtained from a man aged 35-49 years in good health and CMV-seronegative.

The CDR3 sequence: CASSAGGGDNQPQHF. Here the CDR3 DNA reads TGTGCCAGCAGCGCCGGGGGGGGAGACAATCAGCCCCAGCATTTT. The chain uses TRBV9 and TRBJ1-5; D might be TRBD1 (5 bases). The CDR3 contains 15 residues. Germline V lookup: CDR1 SGDLS, CDR2 YYNGEE. V was trimmed by 3 bases and J by 3 bases, leaving 13 bases between them.

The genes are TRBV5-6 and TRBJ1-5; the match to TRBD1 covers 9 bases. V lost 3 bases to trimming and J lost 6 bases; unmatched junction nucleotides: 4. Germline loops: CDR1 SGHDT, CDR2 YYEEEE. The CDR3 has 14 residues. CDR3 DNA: TGTGCCAGCAGCTCAACAGGGGGCACTCAGCCCCAGCATTTT. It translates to CASSSTGGTQPQHF.

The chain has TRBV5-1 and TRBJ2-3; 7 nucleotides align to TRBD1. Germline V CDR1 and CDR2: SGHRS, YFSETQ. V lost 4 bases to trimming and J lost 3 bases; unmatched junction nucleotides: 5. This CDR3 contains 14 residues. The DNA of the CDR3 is TGCGCCAGCAGCCCGGGACAGTATACAGATACGCAGTATTTT. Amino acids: CASSPGQYTDTQYF. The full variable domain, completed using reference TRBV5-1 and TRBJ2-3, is KAGVTQTPRYLIKTRGQQVTLSCSPISGHRSVSWYQQTPGQGLQFLFEYFSETQRNKGNFPGRFSGRQFSNSRSEMNVSTLELGDSALYLCASSPGQYTDTQYFGPGTRLTVL.

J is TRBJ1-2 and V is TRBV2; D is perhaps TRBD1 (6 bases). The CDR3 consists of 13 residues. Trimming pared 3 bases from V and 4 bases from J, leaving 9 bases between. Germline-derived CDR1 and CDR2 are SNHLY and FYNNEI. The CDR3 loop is CASSERGSYGYTF. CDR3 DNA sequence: TGTGCCAGCAGTGAGAGGGGGAGCTATGGCTACACCTTC.

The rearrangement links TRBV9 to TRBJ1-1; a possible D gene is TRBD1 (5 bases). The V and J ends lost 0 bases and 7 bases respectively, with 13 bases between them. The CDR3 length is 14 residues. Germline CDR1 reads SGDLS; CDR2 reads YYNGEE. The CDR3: CASSVGGTPLEAFF. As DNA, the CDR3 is TGTGCCAGCAGCGTAGGAGGGACTCCACTTGAAGCTTTCTTT.

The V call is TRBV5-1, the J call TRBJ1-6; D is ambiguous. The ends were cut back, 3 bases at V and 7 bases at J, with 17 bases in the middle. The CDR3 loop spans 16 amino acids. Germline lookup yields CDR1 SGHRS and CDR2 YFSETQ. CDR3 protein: CASSSRPLESNSPLHF. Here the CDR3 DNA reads TGCGCCAGCAGCTCTAGACCCCTGGAAAGCAATTCACCCCTCCACTTT.

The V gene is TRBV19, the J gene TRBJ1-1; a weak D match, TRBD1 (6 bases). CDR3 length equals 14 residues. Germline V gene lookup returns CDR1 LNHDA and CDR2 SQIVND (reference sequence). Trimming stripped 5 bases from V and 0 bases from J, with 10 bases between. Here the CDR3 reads CASSQGSMNTEAFF. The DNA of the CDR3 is TGTGCCAGTAGTCAGGGGTCCATGAACACTGAAGCTTTCTTT.

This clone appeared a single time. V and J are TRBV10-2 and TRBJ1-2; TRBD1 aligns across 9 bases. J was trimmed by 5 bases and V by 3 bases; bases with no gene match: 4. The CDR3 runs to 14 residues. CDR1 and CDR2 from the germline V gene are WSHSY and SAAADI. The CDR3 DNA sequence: TGCGCCAGCAGTGATTACAGGGGGCGGTATGGCTACACCTTC. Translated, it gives CASSDYRGRYGYTF.

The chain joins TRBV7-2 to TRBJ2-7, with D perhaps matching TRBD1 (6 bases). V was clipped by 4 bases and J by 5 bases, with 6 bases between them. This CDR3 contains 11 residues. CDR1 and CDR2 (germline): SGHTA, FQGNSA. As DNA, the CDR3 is TGTGCCAGCAGCTCAGGGGACGAGCAGTACTTC. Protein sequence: CASSSGDEQYF. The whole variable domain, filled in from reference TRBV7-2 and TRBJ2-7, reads GAGVSQSPSNKVTEKGKDVELRCDPISGHTALYWYRQSLGQGLEFLIYFQGNSAPDKSGLPSDRFSAERTGGSVSTLTIQRTQQEDSAVYLCASSSGDEQYFGPGTRLTVT.

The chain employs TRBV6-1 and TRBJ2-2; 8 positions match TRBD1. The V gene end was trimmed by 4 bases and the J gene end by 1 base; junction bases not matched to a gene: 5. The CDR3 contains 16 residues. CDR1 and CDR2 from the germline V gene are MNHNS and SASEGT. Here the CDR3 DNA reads TGTGCCAGCAGTGTGGACAGGGTGGAGAACACCGGGGAGCTGTTTTTT. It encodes CASSVDRVENTGELFF.

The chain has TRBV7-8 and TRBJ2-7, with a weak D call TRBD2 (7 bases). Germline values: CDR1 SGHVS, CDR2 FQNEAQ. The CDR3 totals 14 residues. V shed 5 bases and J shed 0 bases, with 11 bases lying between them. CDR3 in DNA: TGTGCCAGCAGCAAGGGGGGGATCTCCTACGAGCAGTACTTC. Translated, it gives CASSKGGISYEQYF.

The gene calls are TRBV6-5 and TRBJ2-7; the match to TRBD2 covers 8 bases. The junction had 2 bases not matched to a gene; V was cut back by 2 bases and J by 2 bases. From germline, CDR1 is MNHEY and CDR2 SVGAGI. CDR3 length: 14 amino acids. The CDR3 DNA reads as TGTGCCAGCAGTTACCAGCGGGGGCCCTACGAGCAGTACTTC. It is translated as CASSYQRGPYEQYF.

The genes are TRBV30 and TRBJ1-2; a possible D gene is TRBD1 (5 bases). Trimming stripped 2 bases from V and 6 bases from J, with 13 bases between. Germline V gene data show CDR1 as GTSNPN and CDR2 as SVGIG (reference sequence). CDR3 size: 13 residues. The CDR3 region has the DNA TGTGCCTGGAGTAGGGCAGGGAGGCATGGCTACACCTTC. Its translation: CAWSRAGRHGYTF.

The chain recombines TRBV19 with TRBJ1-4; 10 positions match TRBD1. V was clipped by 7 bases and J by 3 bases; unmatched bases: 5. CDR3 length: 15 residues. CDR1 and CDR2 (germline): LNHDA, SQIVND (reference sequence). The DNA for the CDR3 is TGTGCCAGTACCCGGGACAGGGGCGCTAATGAAAAACTGTTTTTT. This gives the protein CASTRDRGANEKLFF.

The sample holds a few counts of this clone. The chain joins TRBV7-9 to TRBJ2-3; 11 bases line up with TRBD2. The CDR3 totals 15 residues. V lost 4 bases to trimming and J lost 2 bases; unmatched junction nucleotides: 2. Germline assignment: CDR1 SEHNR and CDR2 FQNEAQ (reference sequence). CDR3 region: CASSSGLADTDTQYF. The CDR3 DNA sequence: TGTGCCAGCAGCTCGGGACTAGCGGACACAGATACGCAGTATTTT.

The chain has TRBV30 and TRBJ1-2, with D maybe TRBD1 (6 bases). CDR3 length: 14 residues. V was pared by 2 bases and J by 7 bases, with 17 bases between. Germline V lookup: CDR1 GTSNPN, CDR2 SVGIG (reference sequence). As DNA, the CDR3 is TGTGCCTGGAGTACCAGGGGACGGGGAAGTGGCTACACCTTC. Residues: CAWSTRGRGSGYTF. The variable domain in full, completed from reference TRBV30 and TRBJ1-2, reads SQTIHQWPATLVQPVGSPLSLECTVEGTSNPNLYWYRQAAGRGLQLLFYSVGIGQISSEVPQNLSASRPQDRQFILSSKKLLLSDSGFYLCAWSTRGRGSGYTFGSGTRLTVV.

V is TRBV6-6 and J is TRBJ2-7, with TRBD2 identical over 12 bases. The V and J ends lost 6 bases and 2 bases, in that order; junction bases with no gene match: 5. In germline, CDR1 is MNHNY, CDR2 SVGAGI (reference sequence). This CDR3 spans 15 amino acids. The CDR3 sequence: CASSFLAGGAYEQYF. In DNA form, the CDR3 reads TGTGCCAGCAGCTTTCTAGCGGGGGGGGCCTACGAGCAGTACTTC.

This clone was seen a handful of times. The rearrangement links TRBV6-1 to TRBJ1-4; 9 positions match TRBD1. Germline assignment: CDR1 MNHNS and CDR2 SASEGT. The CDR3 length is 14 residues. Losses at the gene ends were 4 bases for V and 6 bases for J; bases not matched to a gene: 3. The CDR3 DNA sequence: TGTGCCAGCAGTGTGGGACAGGGCTATGAAAAACTGTTTTTT. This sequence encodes CASSVGQGYEKLFF.

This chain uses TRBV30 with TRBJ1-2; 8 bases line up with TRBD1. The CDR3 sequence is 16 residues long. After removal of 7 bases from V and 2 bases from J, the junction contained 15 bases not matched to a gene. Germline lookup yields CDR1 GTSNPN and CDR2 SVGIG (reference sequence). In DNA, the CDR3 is TGTGCCTCCCCCGGGACAGGTGTAACGCCGAACTATGGCTACACCTTC. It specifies CASPGTGVTPNYGYTF.

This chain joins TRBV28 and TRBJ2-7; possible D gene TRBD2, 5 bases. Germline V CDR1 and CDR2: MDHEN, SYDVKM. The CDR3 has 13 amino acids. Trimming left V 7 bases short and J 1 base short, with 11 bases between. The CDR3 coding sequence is TGTGCCAGCAAACAACCGGGGTCCTACGAGCAGTACTTC. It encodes CASKQPGSYEQYF.

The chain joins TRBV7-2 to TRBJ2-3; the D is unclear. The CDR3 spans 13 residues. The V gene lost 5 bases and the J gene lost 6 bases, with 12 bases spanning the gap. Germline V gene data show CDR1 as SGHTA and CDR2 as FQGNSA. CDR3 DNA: TGTGCCAGCAGCCTGCAGGAATGGGATACGCAGTATTTT. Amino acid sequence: CASSLQEWDTQYF.

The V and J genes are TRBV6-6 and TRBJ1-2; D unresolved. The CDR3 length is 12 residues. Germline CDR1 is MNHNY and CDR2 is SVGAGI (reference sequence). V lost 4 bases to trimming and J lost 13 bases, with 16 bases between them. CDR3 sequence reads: CASSFPPGSPTF. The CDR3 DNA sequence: TGTGCCAGCAGTTTCCCCCCGGGGAGTCCCACCTTC.

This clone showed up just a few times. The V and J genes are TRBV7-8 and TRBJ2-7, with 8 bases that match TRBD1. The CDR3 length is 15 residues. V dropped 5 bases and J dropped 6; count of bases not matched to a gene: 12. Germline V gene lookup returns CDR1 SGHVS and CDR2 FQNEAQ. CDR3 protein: CASSERQGNSVEQYF. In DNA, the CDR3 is TGTGCCAGCAGCGAACGACAGGGGAACAGCGTCGAGCAGTACTTC.

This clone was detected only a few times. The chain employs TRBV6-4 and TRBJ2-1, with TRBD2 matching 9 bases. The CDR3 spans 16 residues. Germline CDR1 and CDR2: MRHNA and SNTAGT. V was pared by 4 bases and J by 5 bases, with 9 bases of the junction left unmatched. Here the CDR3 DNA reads TGTGCCAGCAGTGTACTAGCGGGTGGGGGACACAATGAGCAGTTCTTC. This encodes CASSVLAGGGHNEQFF.

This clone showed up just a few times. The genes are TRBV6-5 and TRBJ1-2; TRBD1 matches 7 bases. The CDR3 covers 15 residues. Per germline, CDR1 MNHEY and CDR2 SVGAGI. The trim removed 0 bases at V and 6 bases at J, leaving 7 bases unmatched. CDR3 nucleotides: TGTGCCAGCAGTTACTCACTGACAGGGAGGCATGGCTACACCTTC. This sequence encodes CASSYSLTGRHGYTF.

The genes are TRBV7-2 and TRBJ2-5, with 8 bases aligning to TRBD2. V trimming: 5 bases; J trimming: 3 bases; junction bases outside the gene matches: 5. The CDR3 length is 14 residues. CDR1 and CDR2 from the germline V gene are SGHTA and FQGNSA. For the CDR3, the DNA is TGTGCCAGCAGCCCCCGGGAGGGGGAAGAGACCCAGTACTTC. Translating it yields CASSPREGEETQYF. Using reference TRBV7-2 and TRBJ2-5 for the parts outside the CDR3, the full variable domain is GAGVSQSPSNKVTEKGKDVELRCDPISGHTALYWYRQSLGQGLEFLIYFQGNSAPDKSGLPSDRFSAERTGGSVSTLTIQRTQQEDSAVYLCASSPREGEETQYFGPGTRLLVL.

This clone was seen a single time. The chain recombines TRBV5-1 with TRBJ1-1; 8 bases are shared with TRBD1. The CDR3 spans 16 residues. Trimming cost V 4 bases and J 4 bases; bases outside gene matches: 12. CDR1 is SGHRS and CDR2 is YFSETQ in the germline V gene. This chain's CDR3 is CASSRTGSGVATEAFF. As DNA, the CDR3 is TGCGCCAGCAGCAGGACAGGGTCTGGGGTGGCCACTGAAGCTTTCTTT.

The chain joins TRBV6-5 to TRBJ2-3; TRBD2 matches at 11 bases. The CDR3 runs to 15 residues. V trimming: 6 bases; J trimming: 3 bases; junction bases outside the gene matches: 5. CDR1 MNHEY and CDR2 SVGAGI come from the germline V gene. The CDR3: CASSTSGGITDTQYF. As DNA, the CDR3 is TGTGCCAGCAGCACTAGCGGGGGAATTACAGATACGCAGTATTTT.

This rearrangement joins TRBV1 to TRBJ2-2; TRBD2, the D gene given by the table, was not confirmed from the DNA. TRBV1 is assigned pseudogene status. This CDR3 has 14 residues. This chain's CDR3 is CTSSQGTGAGELFF. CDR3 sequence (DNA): TGCACCAGCAGCCAAGGTACGGGTGCCGGGGAGCTGTTTTTT.

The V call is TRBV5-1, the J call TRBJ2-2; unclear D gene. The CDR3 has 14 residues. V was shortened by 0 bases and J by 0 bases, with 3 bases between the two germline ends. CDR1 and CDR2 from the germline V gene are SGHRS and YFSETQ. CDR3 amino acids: CASSLVTNTGELFF. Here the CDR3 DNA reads TGCGCCAGCAGCTTGGTTACGAACACCGGGGAGCTGTTTTTT.

This chain's CDR3 is CASTKGAGELFF. CDR3 bases: TGTGCCAGCACCAAGGGAGCCGGGGAGCTGTTTTTT. The rearrangement uses TRBV6-5 and TRBJ2-2; maybe TRBD2 (5 bases). Germline CDR1 reads MNHEY; CDR2 reads SVGAGI. The V gene lost 7 bases and the J gene lost 6 bases, with 9 bases spanning the gap. CDR3 length: 12 amino acids.

The chain's CDR3 is CASSLTSGGNEQFF. Here the CDR3 DNA reads TGTGCCAGCAGCTTGACTAGCGGGGGGAATGAGCAGTTCTTC. The chain links TRBV7-9 to TRBJ2-1, with 13 bases identical to TRBD2. Unmatched junction bases numbered 0, after V lost 3 bases and J lost 7 bases. The V gene's germline CDR1 is SEHNR and CDR2 FQNEAQ (reference sequence). This CDR3 is built from 14 residues.